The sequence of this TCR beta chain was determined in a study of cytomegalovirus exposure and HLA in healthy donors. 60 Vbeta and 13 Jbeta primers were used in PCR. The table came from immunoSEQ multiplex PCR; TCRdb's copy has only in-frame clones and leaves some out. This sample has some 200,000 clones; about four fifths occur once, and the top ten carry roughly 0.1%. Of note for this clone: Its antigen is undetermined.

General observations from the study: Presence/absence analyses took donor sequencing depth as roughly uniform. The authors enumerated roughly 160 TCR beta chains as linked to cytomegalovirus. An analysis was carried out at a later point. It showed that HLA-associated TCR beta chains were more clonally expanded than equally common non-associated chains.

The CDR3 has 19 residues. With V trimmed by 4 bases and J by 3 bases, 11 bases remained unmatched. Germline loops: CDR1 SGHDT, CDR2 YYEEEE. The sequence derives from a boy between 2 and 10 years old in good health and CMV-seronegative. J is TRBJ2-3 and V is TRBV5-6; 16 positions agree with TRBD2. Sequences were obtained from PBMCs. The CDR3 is CASSGLGTSGGEITDTQYF. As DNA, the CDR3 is TGTGCCAGCAGCGGCTTGGGGACTAGCGGGGGGGAGATTACAGATACGCAGTATTTT.